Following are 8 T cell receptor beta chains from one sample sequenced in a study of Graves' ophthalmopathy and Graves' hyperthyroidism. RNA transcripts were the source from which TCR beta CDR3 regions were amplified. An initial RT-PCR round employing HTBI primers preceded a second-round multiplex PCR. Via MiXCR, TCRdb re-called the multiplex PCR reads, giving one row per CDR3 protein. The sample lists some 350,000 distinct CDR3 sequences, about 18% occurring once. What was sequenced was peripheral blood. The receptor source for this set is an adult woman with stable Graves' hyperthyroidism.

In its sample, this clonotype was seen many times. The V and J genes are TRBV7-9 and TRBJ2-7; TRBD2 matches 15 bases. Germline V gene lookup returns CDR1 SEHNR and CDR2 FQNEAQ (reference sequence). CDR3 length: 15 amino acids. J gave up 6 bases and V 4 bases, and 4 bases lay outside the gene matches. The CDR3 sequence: CASSSGLAGGSEQYF. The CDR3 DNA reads TGTGCCAGCAGCTCGGGACTAGCGGGAGGTTCCGAGCAGTACTTC.

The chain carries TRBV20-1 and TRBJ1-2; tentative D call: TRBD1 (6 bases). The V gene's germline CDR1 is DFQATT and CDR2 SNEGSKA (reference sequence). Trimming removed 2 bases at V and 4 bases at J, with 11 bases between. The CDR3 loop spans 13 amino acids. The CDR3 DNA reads TGCAGTGCTAGACAGGGGATTGCCTATGGCTACACCTTC. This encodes CSARQGIAYGYTF.

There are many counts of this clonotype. This chain's CDR3 is CASRNRNQETQYF. The CDR3, as DNA: TGTGCCAGTAGAAACAGGAACCAAGAGACCCAGTACTTC. V usage is TRBV19 and J usage is TRBJ2-5, with D maybe TRBD1 (5 bases). The V gene lost 6 bases and the J gene lost 0 bases, with 8 bases spanning the gap. This CDR3 contains 13 residues. Germline CDR1 LNHDA, CDR2 SQIVND (reference sequence).

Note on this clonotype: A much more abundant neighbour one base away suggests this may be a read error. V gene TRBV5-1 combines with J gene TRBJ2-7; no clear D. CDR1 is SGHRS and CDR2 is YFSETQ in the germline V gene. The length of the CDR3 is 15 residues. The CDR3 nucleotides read TGCGCCAGCGGCTTGATGGCAGGATCCTCCTACGAGCAGTACTTC. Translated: CASGLMAGSSYEQYF.

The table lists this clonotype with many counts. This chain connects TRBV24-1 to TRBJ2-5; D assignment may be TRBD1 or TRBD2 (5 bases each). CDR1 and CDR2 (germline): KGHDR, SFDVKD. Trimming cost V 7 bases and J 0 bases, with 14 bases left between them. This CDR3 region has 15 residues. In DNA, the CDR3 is TGTGCCACCAGCCCTGGGACCGTGTACCAAGAGACCCAGTACTTC. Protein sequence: CATSPGTVYQETQYF.

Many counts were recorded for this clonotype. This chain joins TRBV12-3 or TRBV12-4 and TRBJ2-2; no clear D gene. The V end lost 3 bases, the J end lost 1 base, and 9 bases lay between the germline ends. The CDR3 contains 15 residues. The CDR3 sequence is CASSFSLENTGELFF. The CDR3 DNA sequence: TGTGCCAGCAGTTTCTCTCTGGAGAACACCGGGGAGCTGTTTTTT.

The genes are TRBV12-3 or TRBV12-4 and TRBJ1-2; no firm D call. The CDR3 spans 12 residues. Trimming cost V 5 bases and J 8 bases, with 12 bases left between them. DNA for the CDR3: TGTGCCAGCAGTCGCGGACTTGGAGGCTACACCTTC. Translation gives CASSRGLGGYTF.

Here the CDR3 DNA reads TGTGCCACCGCAGGGATGAAAGGGGGCACGTTGGGGAGCAATCAGCCCCAGCATTTT. It codes for CATAGMKGGTLGSNQPQHF. The V gene is TRBV6-2 or TRBV6-3, the J gene TRBJ1-5; 7 bases match TRBD1. The germline gives CDR1 MNHEY, CDR2 SVGEGT. Losses at the gene ends were 10 bases for V and 1 base for J; bases not matched to a gene: 22. The CDR3 consists of 19 residues.